A selection of T cell receptor beta chains follows, all from one sample in a study of cytomegalovirus exposure and HLA in healthy donors. Some clones are missing from TCRdb's copy, which holds only in-frame ones; the method was immunoSEQ multiplex PCR. The sample lists roughly 70,000 clones, 85% to 95% occurring once. Sequencing input: PBMCs. The receptors were sampled from a man younger than 30 in good health and CMV-seronegative. CDR3s include the opening cysteine and the closing phenylalanine or tryptophan. Each record gives: V gene, clone size, D gene, J gene, CDR3 protein, CDR3 DNA. A D gene is named only where the DNA matches it firmly. The size of a clone is reported for some rows only, either as once, few or many, or as a class for expanded clones.

>TRBV27|-|-|TRBJ1-3
CASSLRGSGPGQGYRNTIYF
TGTGCCAGCAGTTTAAGGGGCTCCGGTCCGGGGCAGGGGTATCGAAACACCATATATTTT
>TRBV6-1|-|TRBD1|TRBJ1-1
CASSDQQGRHTEAFF
TGTGCCAGCAGTGACCAACAGGGGAGGCACACTGAAGCTTTCTTT
>TRBV4-1|-|-|TRBJ2-2
CASGGLTTTGELFF
TGCGCCAGCGGCGGTCTCACCACGACCGGGGAGCTGTTTTTT
>TRBV6-1|-|TRBD1|TRBJ1-2
CASSEAEGGVYGYTF
TGTGCCAGCAGTGAAGCAGAAGGGGGCGTCTATGGCTACACCTTC
>TRBV7-2|-|-|TRBJ1-4
CASSPQGINEKLFF
TGTGCCAGCAGCCCGCAGGGGATTAATGAAAAACTGTTTTTT
>TRBV7-9|-|TRBD2|TRBJ2-3
CASSPRRTSGGSTDTQYF
TGTGCCAGCAGCCCCCGAAGGACTAGCGGGGGGTCCACAGATACGCAGTATTTT
>TRBV11-2|-|-|TRBJ1-1
CASSLNGGEAFF
TGTGCCAGCAGCTTAAACGGAGGAGAAGCTTTCTTT
>TRBV30|-|TRBD1|TRBJ2-5
CAWRGTGVETQYF
TGTGCCTGGAGGGGCACAGGGGTAGAGACCCAGTACTTC
>TRBV4-1|-|TRBD1|TRBJ1-2
CASSRGDRGYGYTF
TGCGCCAGCAGCCGAGGGGACAGGGGTTATGGCTACACCTTC
>TRBV27|-|-|TRBJ1-1
CASSLSGRAFF
TGTGCCAGCAGTCTTTCAGGGAGGGCTTTCTTT
>TRBV9|-|TRBD1|TRBJ1-1
CASSVQGEDTEAFF
TGTGCCAGCAGCGTACAGGGGGAGGACACTGAAGCTTTCTTT
>TRBV5-6|-|-|TRBJ2-7
CASSLSSNEQYF
TGTGCCAGCAGCTTGTCTAGTAACGAGCAGTACTTC
>TRBV7-8|-|-|TRBJ2-1
CASSSAGQNVNEQFF
TGTGCCAGCAGCTCCGCGGGACAGAACGTCAATGAGCAGTTCTTC
>TRBV7-9|-|TRBD1|TRBJ2-5
CASCVKDRGGEETQYF
TGTGCCAGCTGTGTTAAGGACAGGGGAGGAGAAGAGACCCAGTACTTC
>TRBV30|few|TRBD1|TRBJ1-5
CAWSRDRYYQPQHF
TGTGCCTGGAGCCGGGACAGATATTATCAGCCCCAGCATTTT
>TRBV29-1|-|-|TRBJ2-3
CSAFRGADTQYF
TGCAGCGCGTTCAGGGGGGCAGATACGCAGTATTTT
>TRBV7-3|-|-|TRBJ2-1
CASSFAGDNEQFF
TGTGCCAGCAGCTTCGCAGGGGACAATGAGCAGTTCTTC
>TRBV6-1|-|-|TRBJ1-5
CATHVGQGSNQPQHF
TGTGCCACTCACGTGGGGCAGGGAAGCAATCAGCCCCAGCATTTT
>TRBV20-1|-|TRBD1|TRBJ2-7
CSAQGAEQYF
TGCAGTGCACAGGGGGCTGAGCAGTACTTC
>TRBV4-2|-|-|TRBJ1-1
CASSQEGLNTEAFF
TGTGCCAGCAGCCAAGAGGGCCTGAACACTGAAGCTTTCTTT
>TRBV7-6|-|TRBD1|TRBJ2-7
CASSLGSGDSGTYEQYF
TGTGCCAGCAGCTTAGGGTCCGGGGACAGCGGAACCTACGAGCAGTACTTC
>TRBV5-1|-|-|TRBJ2-2
CASSLADTGELFF
TGCGCCAGCAGCTTGGCAGACACCGGGGAGCTGTTTTTT
>TRBV7-6|-|TRBD2|TRBJ2-1
CASSLGGNHYNEQFF
TGTGCCAGCAGCTTGGGAGGGAACCACTACAATGAGCAGTTCTTC
>TRBV2|-|-|TRBJ2-3
CASSERLDADTQYF
TGTGCCAGCAGTGAGAGGCTAGATGCAGATACGCAGTATTTT
>TRBV4-3|-|-|TRBJ2-1
CASGPGLSGVYNEQFF
TGCGCCAGCGGCCCTGGACTCTCCGGGGTTTACAATGAGCAGTTCTTC
>TRBV5-1|once|TRBD2|TRBJ2-1
CASSPTGGDNNEQFF
TGCGCCAGCAGCCCCACCGGGGGGGACAACAATGAGCAGTTCTTC
>TRBV5-1|-|TRBD2|TRBJ2-5
CASGRAGAQETQYF
TGCGCCAGCGGGAGAGCGGGGGCACAAGAGACCCAGTACTTC
>TRBV11-1|once|-|TRBJ2-2
CASSLNRANTGELFF
TGTGCCAGCAGCTTAAACAGAGCGAACACCGGGGAGCTGTTTTTT
>TRBV2|once|-|TRBJ2-5
CASNPLQETQYF
TGTGCCAGCAATCCACTCCAAGAGACCCAGTACTTC
>TRBV6-5|-|TRBD1|TRBJ1-2
CASQDGTGDCNGYTF
TGTGCCAGCCAAGACGGGACAGGGGATTGCAATGGCTACACCTTC
>TRBV23-1|-|-|TRBJ1-6
CASSQEVSYNSPLHF
TGCGCCAGCAGTCAGGAGGTATCCTATAATTCACCCCTCCACTTT
>TRBV27|-|-|TRBJ2-7
CASSPFGGKQYF
TGTGCCAGCAGCCCGTTCGGGGGAAAGCAGTACTTC
>TRBV2|-|TRBD1|TRBJ1-2
CASRDGQGLIVNYGYTF
TGTGCCAGCAGAGACGGACAGGGATTAATAGTTAACTATGGCTACACCTTC
>TRBV27|-|TRBD1|TRBJ1-5
CASSFRGPPGQGALSNQPQHF
TGTGCCAGCAGTTTTAGGGGACCCCCGGGACAGGGGGCATTAAGCAATCAGCCCCAGCATTTT
>TRBV5-1|-|-|TRBJ1-1
CASSLDSSEAFF
TGCGCCAGCAGCTTGGATTCTTCTGAAGCTTTCTTT
>TRBV6-1|-|-|TRBJ1-5
CASSGHTESGAQHF
TGTGCCAGCAGTGGACACACAGAGTCAGGGGCCCAGCATTTT
>TRBV5-1|-|TRBD1|TRBJ2-3
CASSPGTGSGVGDTQYF
TGCGCCAGCAGCCCTGGGACAGGGAGTGGGGTAGGAGATACGCAGTATTTT
>TRBV6-5|-|TRBD1|TRBJ2-6
CASSYRTGAGANVLTF
TGTGCCAGCAGTTATCGGACAGGGGCTGGGGCCAACGTCCTGACTTTC
>TRBV20-1|-|-|TRBJ2-7
CSARTRDEQYF
TGCAGTGCTAGAACCCGGGACGAGCAGTACTTC
>TRBV11-2|-|-|TRBJ2-2
CASSQSPAGELFF
TGTGCCAGCAGCCAATCCCCGGCCGGGGAGCTGTTTTTT
>TRBV7-3|once|TRBD2|TRBJ2-1
CASSRSGTNNEQFF
TGTGCCAGCAGCAGGAGCGGGACTAATAATGAGCAGTTCTTC
>TRBV27|-|-|TRBJ1-2
CASSSFRPEGSNGYTF
TGTGCCAGCAGTAGCTTTCGGCCCGAGGGTTCAAATGGCTACACCTTC
>TRBV5-1|-|-|TRBJ1-1
CASSLRGNTEAFF
TGCGCCAGCAGCTTAAGGGGGAACACTGAAGCTTTCTTT
>TRBV7-2|-|TRBD2|TRBJ2-3
CASSFLAGGFGDTQYF
TGTGCCAGCAGCTTCCTAGCGGGGGGTTTTGGAGATACGCAGTATTTT
>TRBV19|-|TRBD2|TRBJ2-7
CASSIRWRGLSGGGAQEQYF
TGTGCCAGTAGTATTCGGTGGCGGGGCCTCTCTGGCGGGGGGGCCCAAGAGCAGTACTTC
>TRBV13|-|TRBD2|TRBJ2-3
CASTRRGGATDTQYF
TGTGCCAGCACCCGACGCGGGGGGGCGACAGATACGCAGTATTTT
>TRBV27|-|-|TRBJ1-2
CASKPLTANYGYTF
TGTGCCAGCAAACCCTTGACAGCAAACTATGGCTACACCTTC
>TRBV6-5|-|-|TRBJ1-1
CASAPKMNTEAFF
TGTGCCAGCGCGCCTAAAATGAACACTGAAGCTTTCTTT
>TRBV6-5|-|-|TRBJ1-1
CASRTGGGGAEAFF
TGTGCCAGCAGAACCGGAGGCGGAGGAGCTGAAGCTTTCTTT
>TRBV27|once|TRBD1|TRBJ2-1
CASRAGTGGLGSYNEQFF
TGTGCCAGCAGGGCCGGGACAGGGGGCCTCGGGTCCTACAATGAGCAGTTCTTC